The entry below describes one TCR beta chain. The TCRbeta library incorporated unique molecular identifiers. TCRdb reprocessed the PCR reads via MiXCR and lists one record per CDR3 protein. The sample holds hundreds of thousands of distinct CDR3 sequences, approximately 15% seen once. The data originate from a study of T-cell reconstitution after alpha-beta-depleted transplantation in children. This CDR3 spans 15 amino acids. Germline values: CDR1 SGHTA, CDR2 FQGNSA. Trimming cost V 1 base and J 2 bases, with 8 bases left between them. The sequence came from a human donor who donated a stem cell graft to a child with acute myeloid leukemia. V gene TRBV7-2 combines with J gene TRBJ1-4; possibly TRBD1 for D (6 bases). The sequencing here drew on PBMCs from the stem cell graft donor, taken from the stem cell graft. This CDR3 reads CASSLGGPTNEKLFF. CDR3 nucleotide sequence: TGTGCCAGCAGCTTAGGGGGGCCGACTAATGAAAAACTGTTTTTT.